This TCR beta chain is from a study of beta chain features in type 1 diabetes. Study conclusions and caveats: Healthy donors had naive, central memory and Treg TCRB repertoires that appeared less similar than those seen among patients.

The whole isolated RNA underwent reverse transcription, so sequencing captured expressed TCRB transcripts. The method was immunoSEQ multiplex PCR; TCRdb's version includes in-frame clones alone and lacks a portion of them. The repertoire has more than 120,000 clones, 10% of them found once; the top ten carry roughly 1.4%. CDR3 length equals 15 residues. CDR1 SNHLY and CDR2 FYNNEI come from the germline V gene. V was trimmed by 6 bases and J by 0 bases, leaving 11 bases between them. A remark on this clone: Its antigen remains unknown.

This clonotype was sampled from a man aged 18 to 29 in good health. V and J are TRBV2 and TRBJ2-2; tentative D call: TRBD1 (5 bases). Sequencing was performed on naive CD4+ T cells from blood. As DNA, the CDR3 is TGTGCCAGCAGATGGGGCAGGGCGAACACCGGGGAGCTGTTTTTT. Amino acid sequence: CASRWGRANTGELFF.